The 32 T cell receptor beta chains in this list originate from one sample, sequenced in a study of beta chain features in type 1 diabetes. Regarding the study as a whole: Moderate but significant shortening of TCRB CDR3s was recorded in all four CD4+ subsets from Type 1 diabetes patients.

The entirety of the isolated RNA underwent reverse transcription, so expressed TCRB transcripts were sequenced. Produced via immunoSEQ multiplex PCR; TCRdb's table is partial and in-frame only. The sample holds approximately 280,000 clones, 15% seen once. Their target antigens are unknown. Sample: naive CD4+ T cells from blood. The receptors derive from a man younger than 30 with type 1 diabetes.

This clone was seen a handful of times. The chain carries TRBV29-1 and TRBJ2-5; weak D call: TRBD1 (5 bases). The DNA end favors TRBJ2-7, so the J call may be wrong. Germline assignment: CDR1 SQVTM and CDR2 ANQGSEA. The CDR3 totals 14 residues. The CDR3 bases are TGCAGCGTTGAAGCTCAGGGATCTCCCTACGAGCAGTACTTC. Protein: CSVEAQGSPYEQYF.

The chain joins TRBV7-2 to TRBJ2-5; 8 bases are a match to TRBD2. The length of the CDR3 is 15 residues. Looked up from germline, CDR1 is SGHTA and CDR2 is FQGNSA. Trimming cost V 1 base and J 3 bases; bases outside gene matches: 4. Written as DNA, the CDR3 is TGTGCCAGCAGCTTAGTTGGGACTAGGAAAGAGACCCAGTACTTC. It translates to CASSLVGTRKETQYF.

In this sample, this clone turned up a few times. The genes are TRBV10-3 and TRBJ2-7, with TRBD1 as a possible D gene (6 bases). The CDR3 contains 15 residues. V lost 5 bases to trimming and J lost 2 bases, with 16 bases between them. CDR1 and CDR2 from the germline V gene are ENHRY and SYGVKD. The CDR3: CAISLLRDKTYEQYF. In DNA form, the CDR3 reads TGTGCCATCAGTTTGCTCCGGGACAAGACCTACGAGCAGTACTTC.

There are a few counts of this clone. The CDR3 DNA reads TGTGCCAGCAGCTTGGCCTTTAGGCGGAGCTACACCTTC. As protein: CASSLAFRRSYTF. This chain joins TRBV5-5 and TRBJ1-2; D not resolved. Per germline, CDR1 SGHKS and CDR2 YYEKEE (reference sequence). V was cut by 0 bases and J by 9 bases, with 12 bases left in between. The CDR3 spans 13 residues. The full variable domain, in which reference TRBV5-5 and TRBJ1-2 provide the parts outside the CDR3, is DAGVTQSPTHLIKTRGQQVTLRCSPISGHKSVSWYQQVLGQGPQFIFQYYEKEERGRGNFPDRFSARQFPNYSSELNVNALLLGDSALYLCASSLAFRRSYTFGSGTRLTVV.

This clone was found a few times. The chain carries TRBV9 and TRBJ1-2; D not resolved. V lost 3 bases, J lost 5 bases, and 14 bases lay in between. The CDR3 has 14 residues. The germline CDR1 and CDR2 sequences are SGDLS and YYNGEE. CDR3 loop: CASSGLGAGYGYTF. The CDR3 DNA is TGTGCCAGCAGCGGTCTCGGAGCGGGGTATGGCTACACCTTC.

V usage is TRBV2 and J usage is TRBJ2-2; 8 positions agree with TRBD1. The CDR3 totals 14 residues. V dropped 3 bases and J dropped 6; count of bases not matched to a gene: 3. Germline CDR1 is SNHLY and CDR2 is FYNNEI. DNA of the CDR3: TGTGCCAGCAGTGAGACAGGGGCGGCCGGGGAGCTGTTTTTT. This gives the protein CASSETGAAGELFF.

The CDR3 DNA sequence: TGTGCCAGCAGCCAAACCACAGGGGATAGAAGGAGATATGGCTACACCTTC. Translating gives CASSQTTGDRRRYGYTF. The genes are TRBV28 and TRBJ1-2, with 7 bases identical to TRBD1. Germline CDR1 MDHEN, CDR2 SYDVKM. The CDR3 has 17 residues. J gave up 5 bases and V 6 bases, and 18 bases lay outside the gene matches.

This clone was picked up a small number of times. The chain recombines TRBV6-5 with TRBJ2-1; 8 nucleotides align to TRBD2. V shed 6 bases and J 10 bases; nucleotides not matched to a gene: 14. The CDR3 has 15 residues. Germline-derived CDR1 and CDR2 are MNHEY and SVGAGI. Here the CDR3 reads CASRPAGTRNEEQFF. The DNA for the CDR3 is TGTGCCAGCAGACCTGCCGGGACTAGGAATGAGGAGCAGTTCTTC.

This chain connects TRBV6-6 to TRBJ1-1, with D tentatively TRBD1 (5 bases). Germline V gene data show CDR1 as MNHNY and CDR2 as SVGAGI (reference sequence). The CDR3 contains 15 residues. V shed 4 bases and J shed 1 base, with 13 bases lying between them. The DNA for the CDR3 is TGTGCCAGCAGTTCGACCGGCAGGGAGAACACTGAAGCTTTCTTT. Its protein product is CASSSTGRENTEAFF.

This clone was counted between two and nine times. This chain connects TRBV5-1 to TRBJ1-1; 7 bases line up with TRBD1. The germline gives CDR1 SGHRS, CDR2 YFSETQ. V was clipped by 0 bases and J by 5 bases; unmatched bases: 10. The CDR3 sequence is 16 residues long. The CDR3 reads CASSLASHTGATEAFF. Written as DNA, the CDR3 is TGCGCCAGCAGCTTGGCCAGTCACACAGGGGCGACTGAAGCTTTCTTT.

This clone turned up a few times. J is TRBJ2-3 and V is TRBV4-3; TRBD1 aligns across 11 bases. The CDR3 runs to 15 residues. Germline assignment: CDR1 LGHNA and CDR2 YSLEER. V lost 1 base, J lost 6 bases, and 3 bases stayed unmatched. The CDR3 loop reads CASSQGTGGQDTQYF. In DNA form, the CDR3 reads TGCGCCAGCAGCCAAGGGACAGGGGGCCAGGATACGCAGTATTTT.

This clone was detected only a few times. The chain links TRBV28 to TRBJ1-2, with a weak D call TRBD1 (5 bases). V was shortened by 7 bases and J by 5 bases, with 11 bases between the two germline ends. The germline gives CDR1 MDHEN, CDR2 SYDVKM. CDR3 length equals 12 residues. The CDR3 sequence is CASKREGYGYTF. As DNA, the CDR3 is TGTGCCAGCAAAAGGGAGGGGTATGGCTACACCTTC.

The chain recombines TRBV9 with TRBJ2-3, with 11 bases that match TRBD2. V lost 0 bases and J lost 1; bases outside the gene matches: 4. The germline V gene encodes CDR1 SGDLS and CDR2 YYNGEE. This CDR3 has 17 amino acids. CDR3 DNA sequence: TGTGCCAGCAGCGTAGCGAGACTAGCGGGACGCACAGATACGCAGTATTTT. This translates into CASSVARLAGRTDTQYF.

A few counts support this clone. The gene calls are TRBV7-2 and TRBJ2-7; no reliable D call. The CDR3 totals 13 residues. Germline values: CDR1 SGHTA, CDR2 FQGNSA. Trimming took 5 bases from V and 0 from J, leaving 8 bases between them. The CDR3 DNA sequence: TGTGCCAGCAGCCCCTCGTACTCCTACGAGCAGTACTTC. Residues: CASSPSYSYEQYF.

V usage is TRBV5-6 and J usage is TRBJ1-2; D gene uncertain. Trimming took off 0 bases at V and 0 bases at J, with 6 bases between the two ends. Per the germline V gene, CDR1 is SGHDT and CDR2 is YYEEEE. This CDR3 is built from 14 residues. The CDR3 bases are TGTGCCAGCAGCTTGGCCGGGGCTAACTATGGCTACACCTTC. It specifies CASSLAGANYGYTF.

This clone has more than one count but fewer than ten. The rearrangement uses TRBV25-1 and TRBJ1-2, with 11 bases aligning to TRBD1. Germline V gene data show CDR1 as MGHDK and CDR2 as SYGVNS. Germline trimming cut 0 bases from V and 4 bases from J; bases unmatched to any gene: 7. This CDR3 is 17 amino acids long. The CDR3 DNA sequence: TGTGCCAGCAGTGAATATGCCGGACAGGGGGCTTCCTATGGCTACACCTTC. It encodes CASSEYAGQGASYGYTF.

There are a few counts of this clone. The DNA of the CDR3 is TGTGCCAGTAGTCCCGTGGGTGTCGGGACAAGTAACTATGGCTACACCTTC. Protein product: CASSPVGVGTSNYGYTF. The V call is TRBV19, the J call TRBJ1-2; D might be TRBD1 (6 bases). This CDR3 has 17 residues. V lost 5 bases and J lost 1, with 20 bases in between. CDR1 is LNHDA and CDR2 is SQIVND in the germline V gene (reference sequence).

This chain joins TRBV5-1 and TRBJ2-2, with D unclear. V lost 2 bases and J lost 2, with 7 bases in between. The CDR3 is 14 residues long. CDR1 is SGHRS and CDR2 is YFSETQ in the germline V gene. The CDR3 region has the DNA TGCGCCAGCAGCTTAAGAACTAACACCGGGGAGCTGTTTTTT. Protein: CASSLRTNTGELFF.

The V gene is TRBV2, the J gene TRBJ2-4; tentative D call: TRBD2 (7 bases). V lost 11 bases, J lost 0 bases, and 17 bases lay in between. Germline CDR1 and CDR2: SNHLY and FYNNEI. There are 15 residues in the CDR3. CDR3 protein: CAGGGQSGAKNIQYF. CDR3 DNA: TGTGCCGGCGGGGGACAAAGCGGAGCCAAAAACATTCAGTACTTC. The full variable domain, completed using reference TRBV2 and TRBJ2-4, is EPEVTQTPSHQVTQMGQEVILRCVPISNHLYFYWYRQILGQKVEFLVSFYNNEISEKSEIFDDQFSVERPDGSNFTLKIRSTKLEDSAMYFCAGGGQSGAKNIQYFGAGTRLSVL.

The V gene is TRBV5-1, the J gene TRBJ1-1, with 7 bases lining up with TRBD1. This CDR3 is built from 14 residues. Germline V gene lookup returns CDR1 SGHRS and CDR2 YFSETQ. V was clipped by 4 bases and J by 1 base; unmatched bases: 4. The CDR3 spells CASSPGQANTEAFF. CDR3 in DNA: TGCGCCAGCAGCCCCGGACAGGCGAACACTGAAGCTTTCTTT.

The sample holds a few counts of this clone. This chain's CDR3 is CASTGTGEETQYF. CDR3 DNA sequence: TGTGCCAGCACCGGGACAGGGGAAGAGACCCAGTACTTC. This chain uses TRBV28 with TRBJ2-5; 10 bases line up with TRBD1. The J segment lost 3 bases and the V segment lost 7 bases, leaving 2 bases of the junction unmatched. The V gene's germline CDR1 is MDHEN and CDR2 SYDVKM. The CDR3 has 13 amino acids.

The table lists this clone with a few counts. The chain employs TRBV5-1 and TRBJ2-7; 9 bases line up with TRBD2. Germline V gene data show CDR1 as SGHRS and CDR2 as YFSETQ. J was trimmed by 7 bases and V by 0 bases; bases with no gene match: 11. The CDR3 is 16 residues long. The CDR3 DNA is TGCGCCAGCAGCTTGGATCCGGGCGGGAGGGCCTGGGAGCAGTACTTC. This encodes CASSLDPGGRAWEQYF. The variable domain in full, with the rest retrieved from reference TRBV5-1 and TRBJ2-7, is KAGVTQTPRYLIKTRGQQVTLSCSPISGHRSVSWYQQTPGQGLQFLFEYFSETQRNKGNFPGRFSGRQFSNSRSEMNVSTLELGDSALYLCASSLDPGGRAWEQYFGPGTRLTVT.

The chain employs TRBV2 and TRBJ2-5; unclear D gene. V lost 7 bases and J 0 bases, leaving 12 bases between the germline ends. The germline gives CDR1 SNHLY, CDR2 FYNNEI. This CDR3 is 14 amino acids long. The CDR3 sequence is CASNRPMYQETQYF. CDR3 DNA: TGTGCCAGCAATCGTCCTATGTACCAAGAGACCCAGTACTTC. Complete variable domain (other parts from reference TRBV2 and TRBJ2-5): EPEVTQTPSHQVTQMGQEVILRCVPISNHLYFYWYRQILGQKVEFLVSFYNNEISEKSEIFDDQFSVERPDGSNFTLKIRSTKLEDSAMYFCASNRPMYQETQYFGPGTRLLVL.

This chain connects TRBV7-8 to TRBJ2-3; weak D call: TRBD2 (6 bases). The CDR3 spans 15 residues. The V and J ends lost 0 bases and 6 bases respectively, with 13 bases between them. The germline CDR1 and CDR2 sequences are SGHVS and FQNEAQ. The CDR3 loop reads CASSLAGGIRDTQYF. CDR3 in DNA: TGTGCCAGCAGCTTAGCGGGCGGGATCAGGGATACGCAGTATTTT.

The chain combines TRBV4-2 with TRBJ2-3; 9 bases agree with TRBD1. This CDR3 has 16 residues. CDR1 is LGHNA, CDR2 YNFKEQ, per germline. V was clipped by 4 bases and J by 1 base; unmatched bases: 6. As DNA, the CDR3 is TGTGCCAGCAGCCCAACAGGGGGCGACGGCACAGATACGCAGTATTTT. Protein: CASSPTGGDGTDTQYF.

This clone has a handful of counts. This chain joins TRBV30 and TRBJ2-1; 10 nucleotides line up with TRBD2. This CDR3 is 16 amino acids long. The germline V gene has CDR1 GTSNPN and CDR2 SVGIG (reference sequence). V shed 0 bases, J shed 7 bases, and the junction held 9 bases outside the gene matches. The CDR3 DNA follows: TGTGCCTGGAGTGTACTTGGGGCTAGCGGGAGTAATGAGCAGTTCTTC. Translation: CAWSVLGASGSNEQFF.

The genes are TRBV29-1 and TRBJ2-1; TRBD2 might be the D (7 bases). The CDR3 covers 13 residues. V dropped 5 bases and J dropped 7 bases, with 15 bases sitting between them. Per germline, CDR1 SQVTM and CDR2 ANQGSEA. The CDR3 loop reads CSVFGGPGNEQFF. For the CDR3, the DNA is TGCAGCGTTTTCGGGGGGCCGGGTAATGAGCAGTTCTTC.

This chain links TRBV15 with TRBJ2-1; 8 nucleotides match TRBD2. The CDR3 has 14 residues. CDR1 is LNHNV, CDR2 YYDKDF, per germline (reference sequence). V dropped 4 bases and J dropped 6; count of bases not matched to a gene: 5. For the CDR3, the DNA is TGTGCCACCAGCACCGGGACTAGTGTCAATGAGCAGTTCTTC. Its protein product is CATSTGTSVNEQFF.

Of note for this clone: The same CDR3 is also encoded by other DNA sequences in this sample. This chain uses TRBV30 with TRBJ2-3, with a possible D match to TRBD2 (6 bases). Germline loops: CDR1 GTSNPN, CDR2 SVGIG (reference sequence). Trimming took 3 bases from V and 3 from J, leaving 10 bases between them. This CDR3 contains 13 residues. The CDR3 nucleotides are TGTGCCTGGAGCCCCGGGGGTACAGATACGCAGTATTTT. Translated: CAWSPGGTDTQYF.

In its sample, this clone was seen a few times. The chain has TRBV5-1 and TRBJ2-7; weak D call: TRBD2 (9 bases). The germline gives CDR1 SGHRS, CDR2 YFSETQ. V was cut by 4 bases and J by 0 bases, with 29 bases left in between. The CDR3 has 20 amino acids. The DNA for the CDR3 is TGCGCCAGCAGCCTAAGGACAGGGACGACTAGCGGATCCCCCTCCTACGAGCAGTACTTC. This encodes CASSLRTGTTSGSPSYEQYF.

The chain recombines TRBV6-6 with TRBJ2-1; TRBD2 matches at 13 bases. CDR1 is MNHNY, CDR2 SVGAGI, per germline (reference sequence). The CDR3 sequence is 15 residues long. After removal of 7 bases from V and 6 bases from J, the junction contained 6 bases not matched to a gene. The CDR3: CASTTRTSGGNEQFF. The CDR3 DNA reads TGTGCCAGCACGACGAGGACTAGCGGGGGCAATGAGCAGTTCTTC.

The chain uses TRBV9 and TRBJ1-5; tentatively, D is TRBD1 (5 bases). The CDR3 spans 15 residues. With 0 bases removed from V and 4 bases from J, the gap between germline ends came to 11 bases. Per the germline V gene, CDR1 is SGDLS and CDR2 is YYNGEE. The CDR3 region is CASSVGGTVNQPQHF. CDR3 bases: TGTGCCAGCAGCGTAGGCGGGACTGTTAATCAGCCCCAGCATTTT.